Presented here are 22 T cell receptor beta chains from one specimen sequenced in a study of shared clonotypes between healthy human individuals. CD45RO-negative, CCR7-selected cells formed the naive CD8 fraction, which excluded terminally differentiated effector memory CD45RA+ cells. Here immunoSEQ multiplex PCR was the method, and the copy in TCRdb shows in-frame clones only, minus some. The sample holds around 2,100,000 clones, about 95% seen once. Input material: naive CD8+ T cells sorted from blood. Receptor source: a man aged 18-30 years in good health.

The chain has TRBV10-3 and TRBJ2-7, with D tentatively TRBD1 (5 bases). The V gene's germline CDR1 is ENHRY and CDR2 SYGVKD. The CDR3 sequence is 15 residues long. Trimming cost V 2 bases and J 4 bases, with 15 bases left between them. CDR3 bases: TGTGCCATCAGTGAGGTGGATAAGGGGTATTACGAGCAGTACTTC. This encodes CAISEVDKGYYEQYF.

The J gene is TRBJ1-1, the V gene TRBV15; 11 bases match TRBD1. The trim removed 4 bases at V and 4 bases at J, leaving 5 bases unmatched. The length of the CDR3 is 15 residues. Germline V gives CDR1 LNHNV, CDR2 YYDKDF (reference sequence). CDR3 protein: CATSMDRGQGTEAFF. In DNA, the CDR3 is TGTGCCACCAGCATGGACAGGGGGCAGGGCACTGAAGCTTTCTTT.

V gene TRBV18 combines with J gene TRBJ2-7; D unclear. The germline CDR1 and CDR2 sequences are KGHSH and LQKENI. Trimming left V 6 bases short and J 2 bases short, with 11 bases between. This CDR3 is built from 13 residues. CDR3 region: CASSPSPTYEQYF. CDR3 in DNA: TGTGCCAGCTCTCCCAGCCCTACCTACGAGCAGTACTTC.

V is TRBV5-4 and J is TRBJ2-3; weak D call: TRBD2 (6 bases). Germline V CDR1 and CDR2: SGHNT, YYREEE (reference sequence). Trimming shortened V by 5 bases and J by 4 bases, and 14 bases separated the two germline ends. The CDR3 runs to 14 residues. The DNA of the CDR3 is TGTGCCAGCAGTTCGGGACTGTTGGCAGATACGCAGTATTTT. Its translation: CASSSGLLADTQYF. The full variable domain, rest sourced from reference TRBV5-4 and TRBJ2-3, is ETGVTQSPTHLIKTRGQQVTLRCSSQSGHNTVSWYQQALGQGPQFIFQYYREEENGRGNFPPRFSGLQFPNYSSELNVNALELDDSALYLCASSSGLLADTQYFGPGTRLTVL.

The chain combines TRBV6-5 with TRBJ2-1, with 10 bases lining up with TRBD1. Trimming at V came to 8 bases and at J to 8 bases, leaving 6 bases not matched to a gene. Germline V gene data show CDR1 as MNHEY and CDR2 as SVGAGI. The CDR3 consists of 13 residues. DNA for the CDR3: TGTGCCAGCTGGAGGGGGACAGGGGATGAGCAGTTCTTC. It codes for CASWRGTGDEQFF.

V is TRBV6-4 and J is TRBJ1-2, with TRBD1 matching over 7 bases. The CDR3 has 15 residues. CDR1 and CDR2 from the germline V gene are MRHNA and SNTAGT. V gave up 3 bases and J gave up 0 bases; unmatched junction bases: 4. Here the CDR3 DNA reads TGTGCCAGCAGTGAGGCCGGGACAGCTAACTATGGCTACACCTTC. It translates to CASSEAGTANYGYTF.

The J gene is TRBJ1-5, the V gene TRBV11-2; a possible D gene is TRBD1 (6 bases). The CDR3 loop spans 16 amino acids. In germline, CDR1 is SGHAT, CDR2 FQNNGV. V was clipped by 1 base and J by 2 bases, with 12 bases between them. This chain's CDR3 is CASSLGGTRRNQPQHF. The DNA of the CDR3 is TGTGCCAGCAGCTTAGGGGGGACAAGGCGCAATCAGCCCCAGCATTTT.

The CDR3 DNA sequence: TGTGCCAGCAGCGCAGGGGGTGCGTACCTGGGCTACGAGCAGTACTTC. This codes for CASSAGGAYLGYEQYF. The chain combines TRBV9 with TRBJ2-7; 7 bases map to TRBD1. CDR3 length: 16 residues. The junction had 12 bases not matched to a gene; V was cut back by 3 bases and J by 3 bases. Germline CDR1 reads SGDLS; CDR2 reads YYNGEE. Full variable domain (outside the CDR3, taken from reference TRBV9 and TRBJ2-7): DSGVTQTPKHLITATGQRVTLRCSPRSGDLSVYWYQQSLDQGLQFLIQYYNGEERAKGNILERFSAQQFPDLHSELNLSSLELGDSALYFCASSAGGAYLGYEQYFGPGTRLTVT.

The CDR3 nucleotides are TGTGCCAGCAGGCCGGGGACTGCACCACATCCGCAGTATTTT. This encodes CASRPGTAPHPQYF. The chain carries TRBV6-5 and TRBJ2-3, with D tentatively TRBD2 (6 bases). V lost 6 bases to trimming and J lost 10 bases, with 20 bases between them. The CDR3 is 14 residues long. Germline V gene sequence: CDR1 MNHEY, CDR2 SVGAGI.

This sequence joins TRBV5-6 and TRBJ2-3; D is tentatively TRBD1 or TRBD2 (5 bases each). Trimming removed 1 base from V and 4 bases from J, with 19 bases in between. Germline lookup yields CDR1 SGHDT and CDR2 YYEEEE. The CDR3 length is 17 residues. CDR3 in DNA: TGTGCCAGCAGCTTGAGCTACGGACGGCGAGGGGCAGATACGCAGTATTTT. As protein: CASSLSYGRRGADTQYF.

This chain joins TRBV15 and TRBJ2-7; D gene uncertain. Trimming left V 5 bases short and J 7 bases short, with 15 bases between. Germline V gene sequence: CDR1 LNHNV, CDR2 YYDKDF (reference sequence). The CDR3 covers 13 residues. In DNA, the CDR3 is TGTGCCACCAGCCGAGCGCGACACAGTGAGCAGTACTTC. Protein sequence: CATSRARHSEQYF.

This chain links TRBV29-1 with TRBJ2-7, with D perhaps TRBD2 (5 bases). The CDR3 covers 14 residues. Germline V CDR1 and CDR2: SQVTM, ANQGSEA. The germline V and J ends were trimmed by 4 bases and 3 bases, with 16 bases remaining between them. This CDR3 reads CSVGPGQEDYEQYF. In DNA, the CDR3 is TGCAGCGTTGGCCCCGGGCAGGAGGACTACGAGCAGTACTTC.

The chain combines TRBV11-2 with TRBJ2-7, with D perhaps matching TRBD2 (6 bases). The CDR3 is 17 amino acids. From germline, CDR1 is SGHAT and CDR2 FQNNGV. Trimming cost V 4 bases and J 4 bases, with 23 bases left between them. CDR3: CASSSLSSPGTHYEQYF. The CDR3 DNA is TGTGCCAGCAGCTCCCTTTCGTCCCCCGGGACTCATTACGAGCAGTACTTC.

The chain recombines TRBV5-1 with TRBJ2-7; 8 bases are shared with TRBD1. J gave up 6 bases and V 2 bases, and 4 bases lay outside the gene matches. The CDR3 covers 13 residues. Germline V gene lookup returns CDR1 SGHRS and CDR2 YFSETQ. CDR3 in amino acids: CASSLLQGGEQYF. The CDR3 nucleotides are TGCGCCAGCAGCTTATTACAGGGGGGCGAGCAGTACTTC.

This chain joins TRBV5-4 and TRBJ2-5; TRBD2 matches at 9 bases. Germline CDR1 reads SGHNT; CDR2 reads YYREEE (reference sequence). Trimming removed 0 bases from V and 3 bases from J; junction bases left unmatched: 3. This CDR3 has 15 amino acids. The CDR3 coding sequence is TGTGCCAGCAGCTTGGGCTTAGCGGGGGAAGAGACCCAGTACTTC. It translates to CASSLGLAGEETQYF.

The chain has TRBV4-1 and TRBJ1-5, with D maybe TRBD1 (5 bases). The CDR3 is 18 residues long. The germline gives CDR1 MGHRA, CDR2 YSYEKL. Trimming pared 0 bases from V and 2 bases from J, leaving 17 bases between. CDR3 nucleotide sequence: TGCGCCAGCAGCCAAGACGGCGGGGGAGGGTGGGGCAATCAGCCCCAGCATTTT. Translation: CASSQDGGGGWGNQPQHF.

This clone was recorded once. The chain combines TRBV5-1 with TRBJ1-6; TRBD1 matches at 7 bases. CDR3 length: 14 residues. CDR1 and CDR2 from the germline V gene are SGHRS and YFSETQ. V was clipped by 4 bases and J by 8 bases; unmatched bases: 6. CDR3 amino acids: CASSETGLDSPLHF. CDR3 sequence (DNA): TGCGCCAGCAGCGAGACAGGGTTGGATTCACCCCTCCACTTT. The variable domain in full, completed from reference TRBV5-1 and TRBJ1-6, reads KAGVTQTPRYLIKTRGQQVTLSCSPISGHRSVSWYQQTPGQGLQFLFEYFSETQRNKGNFPGRFSGRQFSNSRSEMNVSTLELGDSALYLCASSETGLDSPLHFGNGTRLTVT.

CDR3 region: CASSFRITGELFF. In DNA form, the CDR3 reads TGTGCCAGCAGTTTCCGGATAACCGGGGAGCTGTTTTTT. The chain carries TRBV28 and TRBJ2-2, with D hard to call. This CDR3 is built from 13 residues. Germline V CDR1 and CDR2: MDHEN, SYDVKM. With 3 bases removed from V and 5 bases from J, the gap between germline ends came to 7 bases.

With regard to this clone: This sample includes further DNA sequences coding for the same CDR3. The rearrangement uses TRBV19 and TRBJ2-7; TRBD1 agrees at 9 bases. This CDR3 spans 14 amino acids. Germline V CDR1 and CDR2: LNHDA, SQIVND (reference sequence). With V trimmed by 5 bases and J by 2 bases, 4 bases remained unmatched. This CDR3 reads CASSVGQGPYEQYF. The CDR3 DNA is TGTGCCAGTAGTGTGGGACAGGGCCCCTACGAGCAGTACTTC.

The V call is TRBV11-1, the J call TRBJ2-7; 8 nucleotides align to TRBD1. The V gene's germline CDR1 is SGHAT and CDR2 FQDESV (reference sequence). V trimming: 5 bases; J trimming: 0 bases; junction bases outside the gene matches: 3. This CDR3 is 14 amino acids long. Written as DNA, the CDR3 is TGTGCCAGCAGCAAGACAGGGGCCTCCTACGAGCAGTACTTC. Protein product: CASSKTGASYEQYF. The full variable domain, rest sourced from reference TRBV11-1 and TRBJ2-7, is EAEVAQSPRYKITEKSQAVAFWCDPISGHATLYWYRQILGQGPELLVQFQDESVVDDSQLPKDRFSAERLKGVDSTLKIQPAELGDSAMYLCASSKTGASYEQYFGPGTRLTVT.

This clone was seen once. CDR3: CASSEPRGTGQYSNQPQHF. CDR3 nucleotide sequence: TGCGCCAGCAGTGAGCCGCGGGGGACAGGACAGTATAGCAATCAGCCCCAGCATTTT. V gene TRBV10-2 combines with J gene TRBJ1-5, with TRBD1 matching 8 bases. Per the germline V gene, CDR1 is WSHSY and CDR2 is SAAADI. CDR3 length: 19 residues. V lost 2 bases to trimming and J lost 0 bases; unmatched junction nucleotides: 12.

This chain connects TRBV14 to TRBJ2-7, with D uncertain. Trimming removed 2 bases at V and 4 bases at J, with 6 bases between. CDR1 and CDR2 from the germline V gene are SGHDN and FVKESK. This CDR3 spans 12 amino acids. In nucleotides, the CDR3 is TGTGCCAGCAGCCAAACTCGGTACGAGCAGTACTTC. Its protein is CASSQTRYEQYF.